One sample yielded the 13 T cell receptor beta chains listed below, sequenced in a study of blood T cells in healthy people across ages. Using a J-beta primer mix together with a sample-barcoded 5' primer, a second PCR was run for roughly 7 to 11 cycles. TCRdb itself ran the 5' RACE reads through MiXCR, one entry per CDR3 protein. The sample has around 710,000 distinct CDR3 sequences; around 46% are singletons. Sequencing was done on a sample of blood. These receptors were taken from an older woman in good health.

This clonotype was recorded a few times. The chain links TRBV12-3 or TRBV12-4 to TRBJ2-1, with D perhaps assigned TRBD1 or TRBD2 (5 bases each). The V end was cut by 6 bases, the J end by 7 bases, with 19 bases between. CDR3 length equals 15 residues. This CDR3 reads CASSDSFSPGNEQFF. The CDR3 nucleotides are TGTGCCAGCAGCGACAGCTTCTCGCCGGGGAATGAGCAGTTCTTC.

On this clonotype: It may be a read error: a sequence one base away is much more abundant. The chain links TRBV7-9 to TRBJ1-1; D possibly corresponds to TRBD1 (5 bases). The CDR3 spans 14 residues. Looked up from germline, CDR1 is SEHNR and CDR2 is FQNEAQ (reference sequence). CDR3 residues: CAGSLVGGNTEAFF. The DNA of the CDR3 is TGTGCCGGCAGCTTAGTGGGGGGGAACACTGAAGCTTTCTTT.

This clonotype was seen a few times. The V gene is TRBV9, the J gene TRBJ2-3, with D uncertain. The CDR3 spans 15 residues. Germline CDR1 reads SGDLS; CDR2 reads YYNGEE. Trimming pared 0 bases from V and 1 base from J, leaving 9 bases between. CDR3 coding DNA: TGTGCCAGCAGCGTAGTTTCCCAGGGCACAGATACGCAGTATTTT. Translating gives CASSVVSQGTDTQYF.

This chain connects TRBV7-2 to TRBJ2-2; D is undetermined. Trimming left V 3 bases short and J 5 bases short, with 7 bases between. Germline assignment: CDR1 SGHTA and CDR2 FQGNSA. The CDR3 runs 13 residues. The CDR3 nucleotides are TGTGCCAGCAGCTTGCAGGTTACCGGGGAGCTGTTTTTT. Amino acid sequence: CASSLQVTGELFF. The full variable domain, completed using reference TRBV7-2 and TRBJ2-2, is GAGVSQSPSNKVTEKGKDVELRCDPISGHTALYWYRQSLGQGLEFLIYFQGNSAPDKSGLPSDRFSAERTGGSVSTLTIQRTQQEDSAVYLCASSLQVTGELFFGEGSRLTVL.

This chain joins TRBV7-2 and TRBJ1-2; 8 bases fit TRBD1. Germline CDR1 is SGHTA and CDR2 is FQGNSA. The V segment lost 5 bases and the J segment 3 bases; nucleotides outside the gene matches: 5. The length of the CDR3 is 14 residues. In DNA form, the CDR3 reads TGTGCCAGCAGCCCAGGGGGCGCGGACTATGGCTACACCTTC. Translating gives CASSPGGADYGYTF.

This clonotype was seen a handful of times. This chain uses TRBV15 with TRBJ2-5, with a weak D call TRBD2 (5 bases). The CDR3 runs to 13 residues. V lost 0 bases and J 5 bases, leaving 7 bases between the germline ends. CDR1 LNHNV and CDR2 YYDKDF come from the germline V gene (reference sequence). Written as DNA, the CDR3 is TGTGCCACCAGCAGAGATACTAGGGAGACCCAGTACTTC. Residues: CATSRDTRETQYF.

This sequence joins TRBV20-1 and TRBJ1-3; TRBD1 matches 9 bases. The J segment lost 2 bases and the V segment lost 0 bases, leaving 5 bases of the junction unmatched. CDR3 length: 16 residues. In germline, CDR1 is DFQATT, CDR2 SNEGSKA (reference sequence). The chain's CDR3 is CSARDSDRGTGNTIYF. The CDR3 region has the DNA TGCAGTGCTAGAGATTCGGACAGGGGAACTGGAAACACCATATATTTT.

The chain links TRBV11-2 to TRBJ2-3; 9 bases are shared with TRBD1. Looked up from germline, CDR1 is SGHAT and CDR2 is FQNNGV. Germline trimming cut 2 bases from V and 2 bases from J; bases unmatched to any gene: 8. CDR3 size: 17 residues. The CDR3 DNA is TGTGCCAGCAGCTTACGGACAGGGGCAAGGGTCACAGATACGCAGTATTTT. This gives the protein CASSLRTGARVTDTQYF.

This chain uses TRBV11-2 with TRBJ2-3; TRBD2 is a possible D gene (6 bases). The CDR3 has 18 residues. Per germline, CDR1 SGHAT and CDR2 FQNNGV. V lost 3 bases and J lost 2, with 21 bases in between. DNA of the CDR3: TGTGCCAGCAGCTTCCCAGGAGGGATCAGCGCCCTCACAGATACGCAGTATTTT. This sequence encodes CASSFPGGISALTDTQYF.

In this sample, this clonotype turned up many times. J is TRBJ2-5 and V is TRBV10-3; D gene unclear. CDR1 is ENHRY and CDR2 is SYGVKD in the germline V gene. CDR3 size: 14 residues. The germline V and J ends were trimmed by 3 bases and 3 bases, with 11 bases remaining between them. In DNA form, the CDR3 reads TGTGCCATCAGTGATTACAGCGAAAAAGAGACCCAGTACTTC. Translation: CAISDYSEKETQYF.

Only a few counts were recorded for this clonotype. This chain links TRBV7-2 with TRBJ2-7, with TRBD2 identical over 12 bases. With 1 base clipped from V and 8 bases from J, the junction kept 6 bases outside the gene matches. The CDR3 has 15 amino acids. CDR1 and CDR2 from the germline V gene are SGHTA and FQGNSA. The chain's CDR3 is CASSLGVTSGRQQYF. CDR3 bases: TGTGCCAGCAGCTTAGGCGTGACTAGCGGGAGACAGCAGTACTTC.

This clonotype was picked up many times. The V call is TRBV3-1, the J call TRBJ2-7; 8 positions agree with TRBD2. V was clipped by 0 bases and J by 9 bases; unmatched bases: 10. This CDR3 is built from 15 residues. Per the germline V gene, CDR1 is LGHDT and CDR2 is YNNKEL (reference sequence). The CDR3 region is CASSQDAAGAGRQYF. The CDR3 nucleotides are TGTGCCAGCAGCCAAGATGCAGCGGGAGCCGGGAGGCAGTACTTC.

This clonotype was detected a few times. The V and J genes are TRBV20-1 and TRBJ2-5, with 7 bases matching TRBD1. CDR1 is DFQATT and CDR2 is SNEGSKA in the germline V gene (reference sequence). There are 15 residues in the CDR3. J lost 3 bases, V lost 4 bases, and 11 bases had no gene match. The CDR3 region has the DNA TGCAGTGCTAAATCCGCGACAGGGACCGAAGAGACCCAGTACTTC. Its protein is CSAKSATGTEETQYF.